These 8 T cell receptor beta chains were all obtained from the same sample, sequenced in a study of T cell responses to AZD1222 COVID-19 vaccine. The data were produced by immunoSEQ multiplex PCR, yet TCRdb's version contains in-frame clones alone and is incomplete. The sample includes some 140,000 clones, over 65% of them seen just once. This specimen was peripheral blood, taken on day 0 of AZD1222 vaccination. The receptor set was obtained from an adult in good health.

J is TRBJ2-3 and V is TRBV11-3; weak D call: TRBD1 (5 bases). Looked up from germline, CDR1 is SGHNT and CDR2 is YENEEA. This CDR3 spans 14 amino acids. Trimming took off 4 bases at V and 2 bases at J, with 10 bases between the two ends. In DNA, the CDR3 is TGTGCCAGCAGCTCTGGACACATCACAGATACGCAGTATTTT. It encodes CASSSGHITDTQYF.

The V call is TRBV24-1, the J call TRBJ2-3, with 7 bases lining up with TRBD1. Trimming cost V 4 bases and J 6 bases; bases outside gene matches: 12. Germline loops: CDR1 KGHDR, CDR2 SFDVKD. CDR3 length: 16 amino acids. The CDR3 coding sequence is TGTGCCACCAGTGAGTCTACCGGGACAGCCAGGGATACGCAGTATTTT. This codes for CATSESTGTARDTQYF.

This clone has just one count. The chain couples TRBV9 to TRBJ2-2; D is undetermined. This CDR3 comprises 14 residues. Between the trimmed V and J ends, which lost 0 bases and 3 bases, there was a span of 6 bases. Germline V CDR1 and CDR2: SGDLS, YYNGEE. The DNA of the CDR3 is TGTGCCAGCAGCGTAGGCGCGGACACCGGGGAGCTGTTTTTT. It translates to CASSVGADTGELFF.

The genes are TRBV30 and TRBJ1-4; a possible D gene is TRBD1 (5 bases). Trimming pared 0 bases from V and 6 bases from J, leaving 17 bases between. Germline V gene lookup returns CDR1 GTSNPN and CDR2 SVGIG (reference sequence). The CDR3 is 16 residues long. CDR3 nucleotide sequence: TGTGCCTGGAGTGTACGGCAGGGAATCATGGATGAAAAACTGTTTTTT. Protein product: CAWSVRQGIMDEKLFF.

The CDR3 region is CATSDSGTGNGEQYF. CDR3 nucleotides: TGTGCCACCAGTGATTCCGGGACAGGGAATGGGGAGCAGTACTTC. The V gene is TRBV24-1, the J gene TRBJ2-7, with TRBD1 identical over 9 bases. Germline trimming cut 2 bases from V and 7 bases from J; bases unmatched to any gene: 8. Germline assignment: CDR1 KGHDR and CDR2 SFDVKD. The CDR3 has 15 residues.

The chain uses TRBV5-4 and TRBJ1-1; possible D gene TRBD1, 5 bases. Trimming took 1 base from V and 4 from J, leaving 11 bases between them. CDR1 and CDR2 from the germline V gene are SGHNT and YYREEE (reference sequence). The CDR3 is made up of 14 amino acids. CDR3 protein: CASSLPDRVTEAFF. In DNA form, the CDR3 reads TGTGCCAGCAGCTTGCCCGACAGAGTCACTGAAGCTTTCTTT.

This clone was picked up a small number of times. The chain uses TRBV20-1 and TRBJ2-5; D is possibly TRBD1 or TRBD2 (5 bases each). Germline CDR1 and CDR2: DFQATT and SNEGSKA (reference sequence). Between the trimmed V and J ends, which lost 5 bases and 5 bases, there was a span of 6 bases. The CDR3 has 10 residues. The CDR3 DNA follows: TGCAGTGCTGGGACGGAGACCCAGTACTTC. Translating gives CSAGTETQYF.

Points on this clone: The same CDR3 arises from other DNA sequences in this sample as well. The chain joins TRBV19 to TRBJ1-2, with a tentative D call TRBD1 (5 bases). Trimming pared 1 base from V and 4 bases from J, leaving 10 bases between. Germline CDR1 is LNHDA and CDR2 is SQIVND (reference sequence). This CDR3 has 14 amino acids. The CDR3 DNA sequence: TGTGCCAGTAGTATAGGACGACAGCCCTATGGCTACACCTTC. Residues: CASSIGRQPYGYTF.